This TCR beta chain was recovered during a study of T-cell reconstitution after alpha-beta-depleted transplantation in children. Unique molecular identifiers were used to barcode this TCRbeta library. TCRdb analysed the PCR reads with MiXCR anew, one entry per CDR3 protein. The table lists approximately 490,000 distinct CDR3 sequences, approximately 12% of them singletons, with about 6% in the top ten. Germline trimming cut 5 bases from V and 7 bases from J; bases unmatched to any gene: 9. Germline values: CDR1 SGHVS, CDR2 FQNEAQ. The CDR3 runs 15 residues. The sequence was obtained from a human donor who donated a stem cell graft to a child with combined immunodeficiency. The gene calls are TRBV7-8 and TRBJ2-2; TRBD2 matches at 8 bases. Specimen: PBMCs from the stem cell graft donor, collected from the stem cell graft. CDR3: CASSPAGGAGGELFF. CDR3 bases: TGTGCCAGCAGCCCTGCGGGGGGAGCGGGCGGGGAGCTGTTTTTT.